The 13 T cell receptor beta chains given below trace back to one sample, sequenced in a study of blood T cell repertoires in COVID-19. The protocol was immunoSEQ multiplex PCR, while the TCRdb copy is restricted to in-frame clones and leaves out a portion. The table lists more than 140,000 clones, around 86% of them singletons, with around 1.6% in the top ten. Sequenced input: peripheral blood. These receptors were collected from a human donor in a cohort sampled during active COVID-19.

The rearrangement links TRBV6-2 or TRBV6-3 to TRBJ2-1; D remains ambiguous. Germline CDR1 MNHEY, CDR2 SVGEGT. Trimming left V 6 bases short and J 3 bases short, with 18 bases between. The length of the CDR3 is 16 residues. The CDR3: CASSSMVADFYNEQFF. The CDR3 bases are TGTGCCAGCAGCTCCATGGTGGCGGATTTCTACAATGAGCAGTTCTTC.

The chain has TRBV5-8 and TRBJ2-7; D is uncertain. V lost 4 bases and J lost 3, with 8 bases in between. Germline V gene sequence: CDR1 SGHTS, CDR2 YDEGEE. The CDR3 spans 12 residues. The CDR3 DNA reads as TGTGCCAGCAGCCCCGGTCTCTACGAGCAGTACTTC. Protein sequence: CASSPGLYEQYF.

The table lists this clone with a few counts. This chain links TRBV5-4 with TRBJ2-4; D is possibly TRBD2 (6 bases). The V gene's germline CDR1 is SGHNT and CDR2 YYREEE (reference sequence). V was clipped by 3 bases and J by 7 bases, with 14 bases between them. The length of the CDR3 is 14 residues. The CDR3 protein is CASSSWGGGNIQYF. CDR3 in DNA: TGTGCCAGCAGCTCCTGGGGAGGCGGGAACATTCAGTACTTC.

The rearrangement links TRBV20-1 to TRBJ2-5; no firm D call. The germline V gene has CDR1 DFQATT and CDR2 SNEGSKA (reference sequence). V was clipped by 3 bases and J by 5 bases, with 13 bases between them. CDR3 length: 13 amino acids. CDR3 nucleotide sequence: TGCAGTGCTAGTGAGTCTTGGGCGGAGACCCAGTACTTC. Its protein product is CSASESWAETQYF.

This rearrangement joins TRBV5-1 to TRBJ2-1, with D possibly being TRBD2 (6 bases). The CDR3 totals 13 residues. Between the trimmed V and J ends, which lost 4 bases and 8 bases, there was a span of 13 bases. CDR1 and CDR2 from the germline V gene are SGHRS and YFSETQ. Written as DNA, the CDR3 is TGCGCCAGCAGCCCCGAGCGGGCAGATGAGCAGTTCTTC. Translation gives CASSPERADEQFF.

The rearrangement joins TRBV6-5 to TRBJ2-7; perhaps TRBD1 as D (5 bases). V shed 6 bases and J shed 3 bases, with 18 bases lying between them. The CDR3 is made up of 15 amino acids. Germline values: CDR1 MNHEY, CDR2 SVGAGI. CDR3 residues: CASRQAGHNYYEQYF. The CDR3 nucleotides are TGTGCCAGCAGACAGGCCGGACACAATTACTACGAGCAGTACTTC.

The chain couples TRBV7-2 to TRBJ2-5, with D perhaps TRBD1 (6 bases). V was trimmed by 5 bases and J by 5 bases, leaving 15 bases between them. Looked up from germline, CDR1 is SGHTA and CDR2 is FQGNSA. The CDR3 contains 14 residues. The CDR3 bases are TGTGCCAGCAGCCTGTACAGGGTTGGGGAGACCCAGTACTTC. It codes for CASSLYRVGETQYF.

The chain links TRBV18 to TRBJ2-2; D may be TRBD2 (6 bases). This CDR3 region has 16 residues. Germline values: CDR1 KGHSH, CDR2 LQKENI. V gave up 0 bases and J gave up 2 bases, with 10 bases separating them. CDR3 in amino acids: CASSPPTGLNTGELFF. The CDR3 DNA is TGTGCCAGCTCACCACCTACAGGACTAAACACCGGGGAGCTGTTTTTT.

The chain is built from TRBV29-1 and TRBJ2-7; 7 bases match TRBD2. The CDR3 consists of 14 residues. Germline assignment: CDR1 SQVTM and CDR2 ANQGSEA. V lost 0 bases to trimming and J lost 5 bases; unmatched junction nucleotides: 7. For the CDR3, the DNA is TGCAGCGTTGAAGATCCCCGGGGGAGGGACGAGCAGTACTTC. This sequence encodes CSVEDPRGRDEQYF.

A remark on this clone: At the DNA level, this CDR3 is encoded by other sequences in the same sample as well. The rearrangement links TRBV7-9 to TRBJ2-7, with TRBD2 identical over 9 bases. With 1 base clipped from V and 0 bases from J, the junction kept 4 bases outside the gene matches. Germline CDR1 SEHNR, CDR2 FQNEAQ (reference sequence). The CDR3 consists of 16 residues. The CDR3 DNA reads TGTGCCAGCAGCTTAGGCGGCGGGAGGGTCTCCTACGAGCAGTACTTC. Amino acid sequence: CASSLGGGRVSYEQYF.

The V gene is TRBV6-5, the J gene TRBJ2-2; D perhaps matches TRBD1 (6 bases). There are 14 residues in the CDR3. Germline-derived CDR1 and CDR2 are MNHEY and SVGAGI. Between the trimmed V and J ends, which lost 6 bases and 6 bases, there was a span of 14 bases. The CDR3 loop reads CASSALGGAGELFF. CDR3 DNA sequence: TGTGCCAGCAGCGCCCTAGGGGGAGCCGGGGAGCTGTTTTTT.

The chain recombines TRBV5-1 with TRBJ2-2, with TRBD2 as a possible D gene (5 bases). Deletions cut 0 bases from V and 3 bases from J, with 6 bases between. Germline values: CDR1 SGHRS, CDR2 YFSETQ. The CDR3 covers 14 residues. This CDR3 is CASSLGGDTGELFF. The CDR3 nucleotides read TGCGCCAGCAGCTTGGGGGGAGACACCGGGGAGCTGTTTTTT. Looking up the rest from reference TRBV5-1 and TRBJ2-2 gives the full variable domain: KAGVTQTPRYLIKTRGQQVTLSCSPISGHRSVSWYQQTPGQGLQFLFEYFSETQRNKGNFPGRFSGRQFSNSRSEMNVSTLELGDSALYLCASSLGGDTGELFFGEGSRLTVL.

The J gene is TRBJ1-2, the V gene TRBV24-1; D remains ambiguous. Trimming stripped 1 base from V and 8 bases from J, with 13 bases between. The CDR3 spans 14 residues. CDR1 is KGHDR and CDR2 is SFDVKD in the germline V gene. The CDR3 here is CATSDFGESRGYTF. CDR3 in DNA: TGTGCCACCAGTGATTTTGGGGAGTCCCGGGGCTACACCTTC.